This T cell receptor (beta chain) comes out of a study of identical twins. The table lists this clonotype with a few counts. Unmatched junction bases numbered 2, after V lost 7 bases and J lost 6 bases. This CDR3 is built from 12 residues. Germline assignment: CDR1 MNHEY and CDR2 SVGAGI. TCRdb itself ran the 5' RACE reads through MiXCR, one entry per CDR3 protein. The data hold more than 600,000 distinct CDR3 sequences, with 15% to 20% observed a single time. These data were also filed under a second study, of T cells expressing NK-cell markers.

Sample: PBMCs. The TCR was taken from a woman younger than 35 in good health. V and J are TRBV6-5 and TRBJ1-5, with 8 bases fitting TRBD1. In nucleotides, the CDR3 is TGTGCCAGCAATACAGGGGGTCAGCCCCAGCATTTT. Translated: CASNTGGQPQHF.